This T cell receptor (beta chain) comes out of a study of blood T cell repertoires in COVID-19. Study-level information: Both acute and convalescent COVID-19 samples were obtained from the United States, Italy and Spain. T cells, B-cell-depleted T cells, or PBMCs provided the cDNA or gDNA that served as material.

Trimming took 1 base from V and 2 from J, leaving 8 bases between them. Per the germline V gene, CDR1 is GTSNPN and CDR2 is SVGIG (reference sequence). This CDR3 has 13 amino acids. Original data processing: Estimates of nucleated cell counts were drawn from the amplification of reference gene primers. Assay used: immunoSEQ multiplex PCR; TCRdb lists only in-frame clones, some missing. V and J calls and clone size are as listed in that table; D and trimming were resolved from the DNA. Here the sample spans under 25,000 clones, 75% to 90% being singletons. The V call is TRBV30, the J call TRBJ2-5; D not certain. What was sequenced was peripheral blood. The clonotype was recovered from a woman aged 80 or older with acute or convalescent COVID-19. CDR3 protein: CAWSGVIQETQYF. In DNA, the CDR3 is TGTGCCTGGAGTGGCGTAATACAAGAGACCCAGTACTTC.